This entry features one T cell receptor beta chain sequence. The sample originates from a study of cytomegalovirus exposure and HLA in healthy donors. TCRdb's table, derived via immunoSEQ multiplex PCR, lists solely in-frame clones and lacks some. Of approximately 300,000 clones in the sample, roughly 88% are singletons; the top ten hold around 0.8%. The donors were part of the approximately 120-subject validation cohort, which stood apart from the approximately 700-subject first cohort. CDR1 and CDR2 from the germline V gene are MGHRA and YSYEKL. This CDR3 comprises 16 residues. The V and J ends lost 4 bases and 2 bases respectively, with 15 bases between them.

This chain connects TRBV4-1 to TRBJ2-1, with D maybe TRBD2 (5 bases). The sequenced sample was PBMCs. The clonotype originates from a woman aged 18-29 years in good health and CMV-seronegative. CDR3 nucleotide sequence: TGCGCCAGCAGCCCACGGGATCAGAGCCCCTACAATGAGCAGTTCTTC. This gives the protein CASSPRDQSPYNEQFF.